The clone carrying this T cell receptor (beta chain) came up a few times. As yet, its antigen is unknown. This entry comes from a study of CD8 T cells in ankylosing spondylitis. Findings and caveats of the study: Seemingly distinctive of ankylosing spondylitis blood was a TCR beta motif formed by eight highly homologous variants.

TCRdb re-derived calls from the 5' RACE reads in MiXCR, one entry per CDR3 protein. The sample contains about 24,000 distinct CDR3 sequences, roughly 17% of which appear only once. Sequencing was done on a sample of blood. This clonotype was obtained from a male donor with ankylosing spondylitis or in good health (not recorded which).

The CDR3 DNA follows: TGTGCCAGCAGGAAGATGACCGACACCGGGGAGCTGTTTTTT. Protein sequence: CASRKMTDTGELFF. This chain links TRBV27 with TRBJ2-2; D remains ambiguous. The CDR3 contains 14 residues. Trimming stripped 6 bases from V and 3 bases from J, with 11 bases between. Germline values: CDR1 MNHEY, CDR2 SMNVEV (reference sequence).